A single sample gave rise to the 15 T cell receptor beta chains below, sequenced in a study of blood T cell repertoires in COVID-19. Libraries were prepared by immunoSEQ multiplex PCR; TCRdb keeps only in-frame clonotypes and omits some of them. The repertoire holds hundreds of thousands of clones, 80% to 90% seen once, with roughly 2.3% in the top ten. The sample was PBMCs or T cells enriched from blood (not recorded which). The receptors were gathered from a young woman who had recovered from COVID-19.

CDR3 coding DNA: TGCGCCAGCAGATCCACAGGGTCAGGCAATCAGCCCCAGCATTTT. Protein sequence: CASRSTGSGNQPQHF. The chain joins TRBV10-2 to TRBJ1-5; weak D call: TRBD1 (6 bases). The CDR3 loop spans 15 amino acids. V lost 6 bases, J lost 2 bases, and 14 bases lay in between. Germline CDR1 WSHSY, CDR2 SAAADI.

The CDR3 spells CASSSGTELSNQPQHF. CDR3 nucleotide sequence: TGTGCCAGCAGTTCGGGGACAGAACTTAGCAATCAGCCCCAGCATTTT. This sequence joins TRBV28 and TRBJ1-5; 7 bases are a match to TRBD1. The CDR3 loop spans 16 amino acids. Germline CDR1 reads MDHEN; CDR2 reads SYDVKM. V gave up 4 bases and J gave up 0 bases; unmatched junction bases: 6.

V gene TRBV6-5 combines with J gene TRBJ1-3, with 8 positions matching TRBD1. Per germline, CDR1 MNHEY and CDR2 SVGAGI. The trim removed 6 bases at V and 4 bases at J, leaving 8 bases unmatched. This CDR3 region has 15 residues. In nucleotides, the CDR3 is TGTGCCAGCAGCGTCCGGACAGGGAAAGGAAACACCATATATTTT. Amino acid sequence: CASSVRTGKGNTIYF.

As to this clone: Distinct nucleotide sequences in the sample also encode this CDR3. This chain joins TRBV5-1 and TRBJ2-3, with 10 bases fitting TRBD2. CDR3 length equals 15 residues. Germline CDR1 is SGHRS and CDR2 is YFSETQ. The V gene end was trimmed by 0 bases and the J gene end by 3 bases; junction bases not matched to a gene: 1. CDR3 coding DNA: TGCGCCAGCAGCTTGGTACTAGCGGGGACAGATACGCAGTATTTT. It codes for CASSLVLAGTDTQYF.

This chain uses TRBV6-4 with TRBJ1-2; the D gene is possibly TRBD1 (5 bases). Germline CDR1 reads MRHNA; CDR2 reads SNTAGT. With 3 bases removed from V and 5 bases from J, the gap between germline ends came to 10 bases. This CDR3 comprises 13 residues. The CDR3 region has the DNA TGTGCCAGCAGTGAGGGGCAGAGTTATGGCTACACCTTC. Its protein product is CASSEGQSYGYTF.

This chain connects TRBV19 to TRBJ2-5; 8 bases fit TRBD2. J gave up 5 bases and V 3 bases, and 8 bases lay outside the gene matches. Germline CDR1 reads LNHDA; CDR2 reads SQIVND (reference sequence). The CDR3 is 15 amino acids. The CDR3, as DNA: TGTGCCAGTAGTATGAGAGCGGGGGCGGGGGAGACCCAGTACTTC. Its translation is CASSMRAGAGETQYF.

This clone occurred once. The V call is TRBV10-3, the J call TRBJ1-4; TRBD1 agrees at 9 bases. The CDR3 extends over 15 amino acids. CDR1 is ENHRY, CDR2 SYGVKD, per germline. V was pared by 2 bases and J by 8 bases, with 6 bases of the junction left unmatched. The CDR3 DNA is TGTGCCATCAGTGAGGCCGGGACAGGGCAAGAAAAACTGTTTTTT. It specifies CAISEAGTGQEKLFF.

The count of this clone is one. This chain uses TRBV7-9 with TRBJ1-1; D may be TRBD1 (5 bases). The CDR3 is made up of 15 amino acids. Between the trimmed V and J ends, which lost 7 bases and 4 bases, there was a span of 19 bases. CDR1 is SEHNR, CDR2 FQNEAQ, per germline (reference sequence). CDR3 sequence reads: CASTMEGMGGTEAFF. CDR3 in DNA: TGTGCCAGCACCATGGAGGGTATGGGGGGCACTGAAGCTTTCTTT. Supplemented by reference TRBV7-9 and TRBJ1-1, the full variable domain reads DTGVSQNPRHKITKRGQNVTFRCDPISEHNRLYWYRQTLGQGPEFLTYFQNEAQLEKSRLLSDRFSAERPKGSFSTLEIQRTEQGDSAMYLCASTMEGMGGTEAFFGQGTRLTVV.

The chain links TRBV4-1 to TRBJ1-2; D possibly corresponds to TRBD1 (5 bases). The V gene's germline CDR1 is MGHRA and CDR2 YSYEKL. Trimming removed 4 bases at V and 8 bases at J, with 23 bases between. This CDR3 has 16 amino acids. The CDR3 loop is CASSPRAFRTRAGYTF. For the CDR3, the DNA is TGCGCCAGCAGCCCCCGGGCGTTTCGGACCAGGGCGGGCTACACCTTC.

The rearrangement joins TRBV10-3 to TRBJ2-3, with 8 bases that match TRBD1. Germline CDR1 and CDR2: ENHRY and SYGVKD. Germline trimming cut 9 bases from V and 5 bases from J; bases unmatched to any gene: 13. The length of the CDR3 is 15 residues. This CDR3 is CAINPRGREGDTQYF. DNA for the CDR3: TGTGCCATAAACCCCAGGGGGCGCGAAGGAGATACGCAGTATTTT.

The gene calls are TRBV19 and TRBJ2-1; D is possibly TRBD2 (6 bases). This CDR3 has 14 residues. V was shortened by 3 bases and J by 8 bases, with 14 bases between the two germline ends. CDR1 is LNHDA and CDR2 is SQIVND in the germline V gene (reference sequence). CDR3 amino acids: CASSMMAGYYEQFF. CDR3 coding DNA: TGTGCCAGTAGTATGATGGCGGGGTATTATGAGCAGTTCTTC.

This clone came up once. The chain is built from TRBV2 and TRBJ1-1; possible D gene TRBD1, 5 bases. Trimming cost V 7 bases and J 4 bases, with 16 bases left between them. The CDR3 extends over 14 amino acids. The germline V gene encodes CDR1 SNHLY and CDR2 FYNNEI. The CDR3 region has the DNA TGTGCCAGCACTAGGAATGGCGGGGGCACTGAAGCTTTCTTT. Its translation is CASTRNGGGTEAFF.

The gene calls are TRBV19 and TRBJ2-5, with 9 nucleotides matching TRBD2. The V and J ends lost 1 base and 4 bases, in that order; junction bases with no gene match: 4. There are 15 residues in the CDR3. The germline CDR1 and CDR2 sequences are LNHDA and SQIVND (reference sequence). The CDR3 is CASSIGGGAGETQYF. Here the CDR3 DNA reads TGTGCCAGTAGTATAGGCGGGGGGGCAGGAGAGACCCAGTACTTC.

The J gene is TRBJ2-5, the V gene TRBV27; D possibly corresponds to TRBD2 (5 bases). V shed 2 bases and J shed 4 bases, with 8 bases lying between them. Germline loops: CDR1 MNHEY, CDR2 SMNVEV (reference sequence). This CDR3 is 13 amino acids long. The CDR3 coding sequence is TGTGCCAGCAGTTTACGGCGGGCAGAGACCCAGTACTTC. It is translated as CASSLRRAETQYF.

The rearrangement uses TRBV7-8 and TRBJ1-1; 7 bases match TRBD1. The germline V gene encodes CDR1 SGHVS and CDR2 FQNEAQ. Trimming removed 5 bases from V and 3 bases from J; junction bases left unmatched: 15. The CDR3 sequence is 17 residues long. Here the CDR3 DNA reads TGTGCCAGCAGCCGGCCGACAGGGACGGTTGGGTACACTGAAGCTTTCTTT. Translation gives CASSRPTGTVGYTEAFF.